A selection of T cell receptor beta chains follows, all from one sample in a study of blood T cell repertoires in COVID-19. Assay used: immunoSEQ multiplex PCR; TCRdb lists only in-frame clones, some missing. This table holds about 210,000 clones, about 86% found once. The sample was PBMCs or T cells enriched from blood (not recorded which). The receptors stem from a woman in her twenties or thirties who had been exposed to COVID-19. The CDR3 runs from the conserved cysteine through the conserved F or W. A D gene is named only where the DNA matches it firmly. Clone size is stated in some rows and not others, as once, few, many or a class when expanded.

length,D,J,V,size,DNA,CDR3
16,TRBD1,TRBJ1-6,TRBV19,.,TGTGCCAGTAGTATAGATCTGGGGACAGGGAATTCACCCCTCCACTTT,CASSIDLGTGNSPLHF
13,.,TRBJ1-1,TRBV24-1,.,TGTGCCACCAGTGACGTGGAGGGGTATCGAGCTTTCTTT,CATSDVEGYRAFF
15,.,TRBJ1-5,TRBV25-1,.,TGTGCCAGCAGTGAATTGGGGGCGGGTGATCAGCCCCAGCATTTT,CASSELGAGDQPQHF
11,.,TRBJ2-7,TRBV6-5,.,TGTGCCAGCCGAGGGGGTCGCGAGCAGTACTTC,CASRGGREQYF
13,.,TRBJ1-1,TRBV2,.,TGTGCCAGCAACCGGGACTCCGAGGCTGAAGCTTTCTTT,CASNRDSEAEAFF
14,TRBD1,TRBJ2-7,TRBV19,.,TGTGCCAGTAGCCACCGGGACAGGGAATACGAGCAGTACTTC,CASSHRDREYEQYF
14,.,TRBJ2-1,TRBV2,.,TGTGCCAGCAGTGATAGGTCCGGGTCCGGTGAGCAGTTCTTC,CASSDRSGSGEQFF
18,.,TRBJ2-3,TRBV5-1,.,TGCGCCAGCAGCTTTAATAGCGCTTACGAGGCTGGGGCAGATACGCAGTATTTT,CASSFNSAYEAGADTQYF
16,.,TRBJ1-2,TRBV7-9,.,TGTGCCAGCAGCTTAAGGTCGGGCAGGGGCGACTATGGCTACACCTTC,CASSLRSGRGDYGYTF
14,.,TRBJ2-1,TRBV27,.,TGTGCCAGCAGTTTAGGGGGGTTCTACAATGAGCAGTTCTTC,CASSLGGFYNEQFF
15,TRBD1,TRBJ1-1,TRBV5-6,.,TGTGCCAGCAGCCCGGGACAGGGGGCAGAGACTGAAGCTTTCTTT,CASSPGQGAETEAFF
15,.,TRBJ1-4,TRBV11-1,.,TGTGCCAGCAGCCCAGAGACAGGACCAAATGAAAAACTGTTTTTT,CASSPETGPNEKLFF
15,TRBD2,TRBJ2-7,TRBV27,.,TGTGCCAGCAGTCCGCGAGCGGGGGCCCCCTACGAGCAGTACTTC,CASSPRAGAPYEQYF
16,.,TRBJ2-3,TRBV9,once,TGTGCCAGCAGCGTAGGGGCCCTAACTTGGACAGATACGCAGTATTTT,CASSVGALTWTDTQYF
14,TRBD1,TRBJ1-2,TRBV7-9,.,TGTGCCAGCAGCTCCGACAGGGAGTCGCATGGCTACACCTTC,CASSSDRESHGYTF
14,.,TRBJ2-2,TRBV2,.,TGTGCCAGCAGTGTTAGGACAAATCCCGGGGAGCTGTTTTTT,CASSVRTNPGELFF
14,TRBD1,TRBJ1-5,TRBV27,once,TGTGCCAGCAGTTGGACAGGGATTGGTCAGCCCCAGCATTTT,CASSWTGIGQPQHF
17,.,TRBJ1-6,TRBV5-4,.,TGTGCCAGCAGCTTCGTTCAGGGATATTTGGGTGATTCACCCCTCCACTTT,CASSFVQGYLGDSPLHF
15,TRBD1,TRBJ1-2,TRBV19,few,TGTGCCAGTAGTATAGCTGCCGGGACAGGCAATGGCTACACCTTC,CASSIAAGTGNGYTF
15,.,TRBJ1-1,TRBV15,.,TGTGCCACCAGCAGAGATCCCCGACCGGAGGGTGAAGCTTTCTTT,CATSRDPRPEGEAFF
15,.,TRBJ1-4,TRBV7-3,.,TGTGCCAGCAGCTACCGCGGGGGCGCCGGTGAAAAACTGTTTTTT,CASSYRGGAGEKLFF
18,.,TRBJ1-2,TRBV6-1,.,TGTGCCAGCAGTGAATTTCCCCAATATCGGGCGGGCTTCGAAGGCTACACCTTC,CASSEFPQYRAGFEGYTF
14,.,TRBJ2-1,TRBV6-5,.,TGTGCCAGCAGTTTTCCAGGGAACTACAATGAGCAGTTCTTC,CASSFPGNYNEQFF
15,TRBD1,TRBJ2-7,TRBV12-5,.,TGTGCTAGTGGTCAAGGACAGGTTCTAAGAGGCGAGCAGTACTTC,CASGQGQVLRGEQYF
15,TRBD1,TRBJ2-2,TRBV15,.,TGTGCCACCAGGAGGACAGGGGCGCGGACCGGGGAGCTGTTTTTT,CATRRTGARTGELFF
12,.,TRBJ1-6,TRBV25-1,.,TGTGCCAGCAGGGCCCTTAATTCACCCCTCCACTTT,CASRALNSPLHF
18,TRBD1,TRBJ1-5,TRBV7-8,.,TGTGCCAGCAGCCGGGACAGGGGATTACTGAGACCAAATCAGCCCCAGCATTTT,CASSRDRGLLRPNQPQHF
14,.,TRBJ2-2,TRBV2,.,TGTGCCAGCAGTGAAGCCTCAGGGGCCGGGGAGCTGTTTTTT,CASSEASGAGELFF
16,TRBD1,TRBJ1-5,TRBV4-2,.,TGTGCCAGCAGCCAAGGCGAGACAGGGGGTAATCAGCCCCAGCATTTT,CASSQGETGGNQPQHF
13,TRBD1,TRBJ1-3,TRBV6-5,.,TGTGCCAGCAGTACCAGGGGGTTTGACACCATATATTTT,CASSTRGFDTIYF
12,.,TRBJ2-7,TRBV5-1,.,TGCGCCAGCGCCCCCCGGAGGGATGAGCAGTACTTC,CASAPRRDEQYF
16,TRBD1,TRBJ1-5,TRBV7-2,few,TGTGCCAGCAGCTTATCCACAGGGGGTGGGTATCAGCCCCAGCATTTT,CASSLSTGGGYQPQHF
15,TRBD1,TRBJ2-5,TRBV24-1,.,TGTGCCACCAGTGCTAATACAGGGGGCGCCGAGACCCAGTACTTC,CATSANTGGAETQYF
14,.,TRBJ2-7,TRBV24-1,.,TGTGCCACCAGTGATCCTGCTAGCTCCTACGAGCAGTACTTC,CATSDPASSYEQYF
14,TRBD1,TRBJ1-1,TRBV5-5,.,TGTGCCAGCAGCTTGACAGGGGAAGACACTGAAGCTTTCTTT,CASSLTGEDTEAFF
16,.,TRBJ2-2,TRBV18,.,TGTGCCAGCTCACCATGGGCAGGGGCGAACACCGGGGAGCTGTTTTTT,CASSPWAGANTGELFF
14,.,TRBJ1-1,TRBV29-1,few,TGCAGCGTTGAAGGCGCAGGAGGGAACACTGAAGCTTTCTTT,CSVEGAGGNTEAFF
14,.,TRBJ2-1,TRBV7-9,.,TGTGCCAGCAGCCTTGCGGGCCCGGCTTATGAGCAGTTCTTC,CASSLAGPAYEQFF
13,.,TRBJ2-1,TRBV10-2,.,TGCGCCAGCAGTGAGTCGATAGCGGATGAGCAGTTCTTC,CASSESIADEQFF
17,TRBD1,TRBJ2-2,TRBV10-1,.,TGCGCCAGCAGTGGGGACAGGGGGTCACCAGTCACCGGGGAGCTGTTTTTT,CASSGDRGSPVTGELFF
11,.,TRBJ1-5,TRBV19,.,TGTGCCAGTGCGGTTCGTGAGTCCCAGCATTTT,CASAVRESQHF
15,.,TRBJ1-4,TRBV11-3,.,TGTGCCAGCAGCTTAGAGGACAGCAATTCGGAAAAACTGTTTTTT,CASSLEDSNSEKLFF
14,.,TRBJ1-1,TRBV20-1,.,TGCAGTGCTAGTGGTCCAGGCATGAACACTGAAGCTTTCTTT,CSASGPGMNTEAFF
15,TRBD1,TRBJ2-3,TRBV5-4,.,TGTGCCAGCAGCCTGGACAGGGTCCACACAGATACGCAGTATTTT,CASSLDRVHTDTQYF
15,.,TRBJ1-5,TRBV9,.,TGTGCCAGCAGCGAAGACAGCTATAGCAATCAGCCCCAGCATTTT,CASSEDSYSNQPQHF
13,.,TRBJ2-1,TRBV12-3/TRBV12-4,once,TGTGCCAGCGGGGCAGGGAACTACAATGAGCAGTTCTTC,CASGAGNYNEQFF
14,.,TRBJ2-2,TRBV30,.,TGTGCCTGGAGTGTAGACGGGGTTGGCGGGGAGCTGTTTTTT,CAWSVDGVGGELFF
13,.,TRBJ2-7,TRBV2,.,TGTGCCAGCAGTGGGGAGCCTTCCTACGAGCAGTACTTC,CASSGEPSYEQYF
15,.,TRBJ1-4,TRBV28,.,TGTGCCAGCAGTTTGGTAGGGCAGGGAAATGAAAAACTGTTTTTT,CASSLVGQGNEKLFF
16,TRBD1,TRBJ1-2,TRBV5-6,medium-sized,TGTGCCAGCAGCTCTAGCGGACAGGGGCAGATCTATGGCTACACCTTC,CASSSSGQGQIYGYTF
15,TRBD1,TRBJ1-1,TRBV2,few,TGTGCCAGCAGTGGGGGACAGGTGAGGAGTACTGAAGCTTTCTTT,CASSGGQVRSTEAFF
12,.,TRBJ2-5,TRBV2,.,TGTGCCACCGGGACAAATCGGGAGACCCAGTACTTC,CATGTNRETQYF